The sequence of this TCR beta chain was determined in a study of T cell changes during pregnancy in multiple sclerosis. Germline trimming cut 0 bases from V and 0 bases from J; bases unmatched to any gene: 2. The CDR3 loop spans 15 amino acids. The germline V gene has CDR1 SGHTS and CDR2 YDEGEE. Data came from immunoSEQ multiplex PCR; TCRdb stores just in-frame clones and leaves some out. The repertoire includes about 60,000 clones, about 90% of them detected once, and almost 0.5% sits in the top ten. This TCR derives from a female donor in good health, enrolled as a control in a pregnancy study. Source: CD4+ T cells from peripheral blood mononuclear cells, taken after pregnancy. The V and J genes are TRBV5-8 and TRBJ2-7, with 8 bases matching TRBD2. The CDR3 DNA reads TGTGCCAGCAGCTTGGCGGGGGGGAGCTCCTACGAGCAGTACTTC. Its protein is CASSLAGGSSYEQYF.